There are a few counts of the clone carrying this T cell receptor (beta chain). Antigen specificity is unknown. These data originate in a study of blood T cells in healthy people across ages. Study conclusions and caveats: More naive CD4+ cells and higher diversity were found in long-lived than in aged donors. When one million T cells were used, diversity estimates were thought to be underestimates.

Looked up from germline, CDR1 is LGHNA and CDR2 is YSLEER. Trimming stripped 3 bases from V and 7 bases from J, with 10 bases between. This CDR3 region has 13 residues. Together with a sample-barcoded 5' primer, a J-beta primer mix was included in a second PCR lasting roughly 6 to 12 cycles. Each of the cDNA molecules was tagged by a template-switch adaptor with 12 random nucleotides. A single record per CDR3 protein comes from TCRdb applying MiXCR to the 5' RACE reads. The table includes some 1.5 million distinct CDR3 sequences, 28% detected once. The TCR sequence derives from a woman in her 30s in good health. The sample consisted of blood. The chain combines TRBV4-3 with TRBJ2-1, with D unclear. The CDR3 DNA reads TGCGCCAGCAGCCACCTCGAAGGGAATGAGCAGTTCTTC. This codes for CASSHLEGNEQFF.